This entry lists 13 T cell receptor beta chains sequenced from one sample in a study of CD4 T cells in relation to SARS-CoV-2 and coronaviruses (dated by TCRdb to about 2021). The antigens of these receptors remain unknown. Library generation was performed with the immunoSEQ multiplex PCR assay. What TCRdb holds here is the immuneACCESS table cut down to in-frame rearrangements. Part of the clones is not present; checked against another copy, under half of the missing clones reflect an unresolved V gene, and the others are unexplained. Across this sample there are 15,000 to 20,000 clones, with about 78% seen only once. Roughly a fifth of the sample is taken by the ten largest. CD4+ T cells from unexposed donors were collected before the COVID-19 pandemic (2011-2018). After about 10 days of culture, CD4+ T cells were isolated with the EasySep CD4+ T cell isolation kit. Material: CD4+ T cells from PBMCs, cultured in vitro. These receptors all come from a human donor in good health.

The chain combines TRBV19 with TRBJ1-3, with D tentatively TRBD1 (5 bases). The germline V gene encodes CDR1 LNHDA and CDR2 SQIVND (reference sequence). The CDR3 runs 15 residues. V lost 4 bases and J lost 4, with 14 bases in between. CDR3 amino acids: CASSTGTLYGNTIYF. CDR3 bases: TGTGCCAGTAGTACCGGGACTTTGTACGGAAACACCATATATTTT.

The gene calls are TRBV12-5 and TRBJ2-1; 8 positions agree with TRBD2. The CDR3 length is 16 residues. Per germline, CDR1 LGHNT and CDR2 FRNRAP. V dropped 2 bases and J dropped 6; count of bases not matched to a gene: 9. The CDR3 loop reads CASGLPGTRKRNEQFF. CDR3 sequence (DNA): TGTGCTAGTGGTTTGCCCGGGACTAGAAAGCGCAATGAGCAGTTCTTC.

V is TRBV19 and J is TRBJ1-1; D is unresolved. This CDR3 has 14 residues. Trimming cost V 4 bases and J 7 bases, with 16 bases left between them. Germline CDR1 and CDR2: LNHDA and SQIVND (reference sequence). CDR3 in amino acids: CASSTFGSRREAFF. For the CDR3, the DNA is TGTGCCAGTAGTACTTTCGGGTCCCGCCGTGAAGCTTTCTTT.

The genes are TRBV18 and TRBJ2-3; no definite D call. Deletions cut 0 bases from V and 6 bases from J, with 16 bases between. The length of the CDR3 is 16 residues. Looked up from germline, CDR1 is KGHSH and CDR2 is LQKENI. The chain's CDR3 is CASSPPARSPGDTQYF. The CDR3, as DNA: TGTGCCAGCTCACCACCGGCAAGGTCTCCTGGGGATACGCAGTATTTT.

The rearrangement links TRBV10-3 to TRBJ1-4, with TRBD1 matching 8 bases. V lost 3 bases, J lost 8 bases, and 23 bases stayed unmatched. CDR1 and CDR2 (germline): ENHRY, SYGVKD. The CDR3 sequence is 20 residues long. DNA of the CDR3: TGTGCCATCAGTGACGCCGTGGGGGGTAACCTGGCAGGGGGCAGAGAAAAACTGTTTTTT. Its protein product is CAISDAVGGNLAGGREKLFF.

This clone was observed a few times. The chain links TRBV19 to TRBJ2-2; 7 bases are shared with TRBD1. There are 15 residues in the CDR3. Germline lookup yields CDR1 LNHDA and CDR2 SQIVND (reference sequence). J gave up 1 base and V 3 bases, and 2 bases lay outside the gene matches. DNA of the CDR3: TGTGCCAGTAGTATTCAGGGGGTGAACACCGGGGAGCTGTTTTTT. Translated, it gives CASSIQGVNTGELFF.

This rearrangement joins TRBV6-1 to TRBJ2-2; 8 bases line up with TRBD2. Germline values: CDR1 MNHNS, CDR2 SASEGT. The V gene end was trimmed by 3 bases and the J gene end by 6 bases; junction bases not matched to a gene: 3. This CDR3 has 14 amino acids. The CDR3 DNA follows: TGTGCCAGCAGTGATGGTAGCGGGGCCGGGGAGCTGTTTTTT. Translated, it gives CASSDGSGAGELFF.

The J gene is TRBJ2-5, the V gene TRBV6-5; the match to TRBD1 covers 11 bases. From germline, CDR1 is MNHEY and CDR2 SVGAGI. Germline trimming cut 6 bases from V and 5 bases from J; bases unmatched to any gene: 8. CDR3 length: 15 amino acids. The CDR3 DNA follows: TGTGCCAGCAGGGATGGACAGGGGGCAACGGAGACCCAGTACTTC. Its protein product is CASRDGQGATETQYF.

This chain joins TRBV18 and TRBJ2-7; 11 bases are shared with TRBD2. Germline loops: CDR1 KGHSH, CDR2 LQKENI. The V segment lost 2 bases and the J segment 4 bases; nucleotides outside the gene matches: 10. This CDR3 has 17 residues. CDR3: CASSPKIGLAGLYEQYF. As DNA, the CDR3 is TGTGCCAGCTCACCAAAGATAGGACTAGCGGGCCTTTACGAGCAGTACTTC.

J is TRBJ1-1 and V is TRBV7-3; D not certain. This CDR3 is built from 13 residues. Between the trimmed V and J ends, which lost 0 bases and 2 bases, there was a span of 4 bases. Looked up from germline, CDR1 is SGHTA and CDR2 is FQGTGA. In DNA, the CDR3 is TGTGCCAGCAGCTTAACCTCAAACACTGAAGCTTTCTTT. It translates to CASSLTSNTEAFF. The full variable domain, completed using reference TRBV7-3 and TRBJ1-1, is GAGVSQTPSNKVTEKGKYVELRCDPISGHTALYWYRQSLGQGPEFLIYFQGTGAADDSGLPNDRFFAVRPEGSVSTLKIQRTERGDSAVYLCASSLTSNTEAFFGQGTRLTVV.

The rearrangement links TRBV6-4 to TRBJ1-2; TRBD1 might be the D (6 bases). The length of the CDR3 is 14 residues. V was pared by 6 bases and J by 4 bases, with 15 bases between. Looked up from germline, CDR1 is MRHNA and CDR2 is SNTAGT. The CDR3 protein is CASSPRTGSYGYTF. The CDR3 DNA is TGTGCCAGCAGCCCGCGAACAGGGAGCTATGGCTACACCTTC.

This clone was seen a few times. The J gene is TRBJ1-5, the V gene TRBV5-4; possibly TRBD1 for D (6 bases). The V gene lost 4 bases and the J gene lost 4 bases, with 12 bases spanning the gap. CDR3 size: 14 residues. Germline CDR1 SGHNT, CDR2 YYREEE (reference sequence). CDR3 bases: TGTGCCAGCAGCACGGAGGGGGGGAATCAGCCCCAGCATTTT. Its translation: CASSTEGGNQPQHF.

The chain recombines TRBV15 with TRBJ2-1; TRBD1 agrees at 10 bases. V lost 1 base and J lost 9; bases outside the gene matches: 3. Per the germline V gene, CDR1 is LNHNV and CDR2 is YYDKDF (reference sequence). This CDR3 has 14 residues. Here the CDR3 DNA reads TGTGCCACCAGCAGAGGGGACAGGGGAGGTGAGCAGTTCTTC. Amino acid sequence: CATSRGDRGGEQFF.